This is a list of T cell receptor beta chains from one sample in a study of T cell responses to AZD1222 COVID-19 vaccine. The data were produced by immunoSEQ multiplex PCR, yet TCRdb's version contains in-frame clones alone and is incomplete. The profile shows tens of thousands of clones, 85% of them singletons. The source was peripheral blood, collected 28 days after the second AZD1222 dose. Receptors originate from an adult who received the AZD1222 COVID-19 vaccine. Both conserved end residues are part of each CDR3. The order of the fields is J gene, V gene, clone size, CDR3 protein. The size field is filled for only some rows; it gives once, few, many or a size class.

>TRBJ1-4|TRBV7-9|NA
CASSLAGQRNEKLFF
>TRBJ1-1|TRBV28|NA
CASEGRPTNTEAFF
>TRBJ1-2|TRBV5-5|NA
CASSLGDGTGSYGYTF
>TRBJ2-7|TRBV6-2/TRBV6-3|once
CASSYSVNKRDSSYEQYF
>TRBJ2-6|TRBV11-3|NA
CASSAGGSGANVLTF
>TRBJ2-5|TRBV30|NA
CAWDAGEETQYF
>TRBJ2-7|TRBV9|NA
CASSVGGQSYEQYF
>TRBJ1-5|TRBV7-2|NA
CASSQFRGDQPQHF
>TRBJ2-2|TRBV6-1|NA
CASSELAGTGELFF
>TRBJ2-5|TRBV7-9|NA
CASSLRGSETQYF
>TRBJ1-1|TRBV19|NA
CASRRTGALDTEAFF
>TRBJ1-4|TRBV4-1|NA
CASSQRTAPNEKLFF
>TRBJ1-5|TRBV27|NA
CASSPKIGTGDNQPQHF
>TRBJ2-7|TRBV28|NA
CASSFPRAGAPGGYEQYF
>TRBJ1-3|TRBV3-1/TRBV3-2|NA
CASSPPPGLGNTIYF
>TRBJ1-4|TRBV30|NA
CAWSPGQTPYYSATNEKLFF
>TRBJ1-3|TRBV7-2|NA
CASSLLSSGYSGNTIYF
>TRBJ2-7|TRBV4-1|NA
CASSHTGGYEQYF
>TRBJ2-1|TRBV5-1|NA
CASSIRDPPYNEQFF
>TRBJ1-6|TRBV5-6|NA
CASSPSDRGGSPLHF
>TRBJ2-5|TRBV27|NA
CASSPNVWGETQYF
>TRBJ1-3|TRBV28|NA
CASSGSGNTIYF
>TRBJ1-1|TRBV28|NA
CASSLSPRLAEAFF
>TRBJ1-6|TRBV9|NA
CASSVTGDGNSPLHF
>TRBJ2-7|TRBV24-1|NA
CATSDPSGSLGYEQYF
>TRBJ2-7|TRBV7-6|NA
CASSTGPNYEQYF
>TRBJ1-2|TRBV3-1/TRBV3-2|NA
CASLAVDGYTF
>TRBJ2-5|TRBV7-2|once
CASGWPSPVKTQYF
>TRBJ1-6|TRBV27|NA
CASSLVVSPGSPLHF
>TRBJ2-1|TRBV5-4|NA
CASSRMGLAENEQFF
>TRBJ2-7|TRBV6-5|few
CASSYSIVGDTYEQYF
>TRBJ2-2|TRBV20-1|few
CSASSLLAHTGELFF
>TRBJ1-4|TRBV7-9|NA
CASSPLPGANEKLFF
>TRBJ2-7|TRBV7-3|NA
CASSLNPQGLAEQYF
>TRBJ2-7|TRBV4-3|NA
CASSPNLPGQGGYEQYF